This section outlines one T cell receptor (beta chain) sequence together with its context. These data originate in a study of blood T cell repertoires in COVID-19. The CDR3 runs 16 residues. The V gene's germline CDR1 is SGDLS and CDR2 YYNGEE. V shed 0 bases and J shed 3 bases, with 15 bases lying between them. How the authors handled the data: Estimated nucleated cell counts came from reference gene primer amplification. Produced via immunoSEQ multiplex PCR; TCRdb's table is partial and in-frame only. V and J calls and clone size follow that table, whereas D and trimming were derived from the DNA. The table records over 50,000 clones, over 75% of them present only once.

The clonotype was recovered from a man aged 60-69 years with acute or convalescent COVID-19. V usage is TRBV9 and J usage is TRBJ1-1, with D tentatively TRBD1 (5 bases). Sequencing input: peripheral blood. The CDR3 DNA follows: TGTGCCAGCAGCGTAGTTCCCGCAGGGTTGGACACTGAAGCTTTCTTT. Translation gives CASSVVPAGLDTEAFF.